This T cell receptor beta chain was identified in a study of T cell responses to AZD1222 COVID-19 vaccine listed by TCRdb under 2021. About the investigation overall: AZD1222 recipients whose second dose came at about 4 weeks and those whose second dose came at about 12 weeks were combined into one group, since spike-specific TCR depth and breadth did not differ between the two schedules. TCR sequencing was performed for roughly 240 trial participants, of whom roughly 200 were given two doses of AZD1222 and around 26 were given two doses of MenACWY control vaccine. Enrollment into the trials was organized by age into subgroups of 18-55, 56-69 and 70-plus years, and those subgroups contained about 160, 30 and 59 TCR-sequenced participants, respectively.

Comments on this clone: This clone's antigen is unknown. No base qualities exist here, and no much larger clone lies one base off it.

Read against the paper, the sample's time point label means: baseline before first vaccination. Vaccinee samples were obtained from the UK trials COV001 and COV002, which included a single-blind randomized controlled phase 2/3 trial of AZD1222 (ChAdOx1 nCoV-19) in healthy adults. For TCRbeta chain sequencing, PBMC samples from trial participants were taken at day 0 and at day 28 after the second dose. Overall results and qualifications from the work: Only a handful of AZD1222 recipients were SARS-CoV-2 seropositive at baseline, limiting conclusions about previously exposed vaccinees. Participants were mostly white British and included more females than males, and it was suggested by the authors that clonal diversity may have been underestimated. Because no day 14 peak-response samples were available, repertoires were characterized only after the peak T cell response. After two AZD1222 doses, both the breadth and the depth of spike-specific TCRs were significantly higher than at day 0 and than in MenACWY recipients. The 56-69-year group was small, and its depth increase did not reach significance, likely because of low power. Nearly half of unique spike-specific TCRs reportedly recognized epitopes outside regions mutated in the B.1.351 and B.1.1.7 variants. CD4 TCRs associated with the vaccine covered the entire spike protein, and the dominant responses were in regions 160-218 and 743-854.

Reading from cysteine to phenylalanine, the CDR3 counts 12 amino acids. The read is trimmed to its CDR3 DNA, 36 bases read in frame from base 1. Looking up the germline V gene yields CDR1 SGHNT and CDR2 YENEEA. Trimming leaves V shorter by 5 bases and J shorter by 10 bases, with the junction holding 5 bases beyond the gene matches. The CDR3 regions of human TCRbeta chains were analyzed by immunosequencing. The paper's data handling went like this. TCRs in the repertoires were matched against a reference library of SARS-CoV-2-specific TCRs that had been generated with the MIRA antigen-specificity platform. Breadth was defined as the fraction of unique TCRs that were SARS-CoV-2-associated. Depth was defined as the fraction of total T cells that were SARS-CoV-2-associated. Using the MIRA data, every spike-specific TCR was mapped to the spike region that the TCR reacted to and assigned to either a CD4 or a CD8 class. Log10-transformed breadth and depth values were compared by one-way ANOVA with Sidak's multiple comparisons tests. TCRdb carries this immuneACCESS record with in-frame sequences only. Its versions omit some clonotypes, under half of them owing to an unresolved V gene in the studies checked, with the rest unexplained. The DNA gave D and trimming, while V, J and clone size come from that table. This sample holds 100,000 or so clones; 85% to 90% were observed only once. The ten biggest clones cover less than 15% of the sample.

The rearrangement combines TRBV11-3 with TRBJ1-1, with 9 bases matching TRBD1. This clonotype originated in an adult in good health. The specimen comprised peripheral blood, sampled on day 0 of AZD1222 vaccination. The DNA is TGTGCCAGCAGCCCGACAGGGGGTCGAGCTTTCTTT. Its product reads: CASSPTGGRAFF.